The TCR beta chain under discussion was sequenced for a study of cytomegalovirus exposure and HLA in healthy donors. It was with 60 Vbeta and 13 Jbeta primers that the PCR ran. TCRdb keeps only in-frame clones here, not all; method: immunoSEQ multiplex PCR. The sample lists under 130,000 clones, roughly 80% occurring once. As regards this clone: Its target is unknown.

Whole-study findings and limits: In a later analysis, CMV-associated beta chains were mostly HLA-associated, it appeared. A later analysis linked a missense DCLRE1C variant to TCR beta V- and J-gene trimming.

CDR1 and CDR2 from the germline V gene are SGHRS and YFSETQ. V lost 6 bases to trimming and J lost 2 bases; unmatched junction nucleotides: 4. The CDR3 has 14 amino acids. The source of this sequence is a woman in her thirties or forties in good health and CMV-seropositive. The sequenced sample was PBMCs. This chain uses TRBV5-1 with TRBJ2-3; 9 bases line up with TRBD2. CDR3 region: CASTTSGYTDTQYF. CDR3 sequence (DNA): TGCGCCAGCACCACTAGCGGGTACACAGATACGCAGTATTTT.